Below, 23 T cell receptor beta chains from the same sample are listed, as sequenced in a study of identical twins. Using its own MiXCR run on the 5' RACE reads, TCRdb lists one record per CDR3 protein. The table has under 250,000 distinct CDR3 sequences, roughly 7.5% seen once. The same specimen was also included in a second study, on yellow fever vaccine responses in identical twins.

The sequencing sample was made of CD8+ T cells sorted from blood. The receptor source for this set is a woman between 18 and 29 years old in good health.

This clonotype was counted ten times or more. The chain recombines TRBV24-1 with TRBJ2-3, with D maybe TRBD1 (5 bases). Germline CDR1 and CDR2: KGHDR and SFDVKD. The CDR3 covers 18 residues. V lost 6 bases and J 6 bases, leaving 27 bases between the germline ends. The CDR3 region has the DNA TGTGCCACCAGTCAACCGAGCAGGGTCCTGTTTATCTTGGATACGCAGTATTTT. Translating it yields CATSQPSRVLFILDTQYF.

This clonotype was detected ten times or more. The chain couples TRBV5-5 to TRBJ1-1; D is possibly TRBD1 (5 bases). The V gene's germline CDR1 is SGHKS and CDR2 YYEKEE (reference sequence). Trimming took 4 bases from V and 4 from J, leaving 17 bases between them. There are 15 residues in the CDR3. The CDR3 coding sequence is TGTGCCAGCAGCCAGGGACGGGCGTTGGGCACTGAAGCTTTCTTT. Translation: CASSQGRALGTEAFF.

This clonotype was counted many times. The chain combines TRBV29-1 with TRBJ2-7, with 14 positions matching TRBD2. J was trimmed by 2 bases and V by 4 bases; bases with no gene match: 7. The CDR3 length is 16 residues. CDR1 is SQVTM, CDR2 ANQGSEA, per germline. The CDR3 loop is CSVVGKGLAGAYEQYF. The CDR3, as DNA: TGCAGCGTTGTCGGGAAGGGACTAGCGGGAGCCTACGAGCAGTACTTC.

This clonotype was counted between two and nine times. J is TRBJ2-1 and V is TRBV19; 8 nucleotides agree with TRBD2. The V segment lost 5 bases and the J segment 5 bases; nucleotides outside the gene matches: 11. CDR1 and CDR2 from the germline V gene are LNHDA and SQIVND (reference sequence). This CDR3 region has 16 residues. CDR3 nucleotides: TGTGCCAGTAGTCCCCGGGTAGCGGGGTTCCACAATGAGCAGTTCTTC. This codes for CASSPRVAGFHNEQFF.

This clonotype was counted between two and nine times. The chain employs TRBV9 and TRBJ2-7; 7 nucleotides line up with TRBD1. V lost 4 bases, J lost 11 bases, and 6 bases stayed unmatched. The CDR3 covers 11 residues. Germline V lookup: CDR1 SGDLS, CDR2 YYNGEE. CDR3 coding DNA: TGTGCCAGCAGCTCGGGGACAGAAGAGTACTTC. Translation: CASSSGTEEYF. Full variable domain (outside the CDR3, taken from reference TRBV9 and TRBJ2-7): DSGVTQTPKHLITATGQRVTLRCSPRSGDLSVYWYQQSLDQGLQFLIQYYNGEERAKGNILERFSAQQFPDLHSELNLSSLELGDSALYFCASSSGTEEYFGPGTRLTVT.

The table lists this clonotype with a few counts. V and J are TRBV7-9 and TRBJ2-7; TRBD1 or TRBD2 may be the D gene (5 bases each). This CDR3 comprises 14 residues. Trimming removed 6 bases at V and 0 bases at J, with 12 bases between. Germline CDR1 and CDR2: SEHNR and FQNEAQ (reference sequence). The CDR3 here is CASSRGDLSYEQYV. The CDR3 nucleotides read TGTGCCAGCAGTCGAGGGGACCTCTCCTACGAGCAGTACGTC.

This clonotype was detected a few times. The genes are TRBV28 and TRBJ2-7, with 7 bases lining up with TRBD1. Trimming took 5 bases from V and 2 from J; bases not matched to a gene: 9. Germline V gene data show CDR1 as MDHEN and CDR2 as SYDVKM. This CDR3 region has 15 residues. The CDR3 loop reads CASSLRFQGAYEQYF. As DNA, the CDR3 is TGTGCCAGCAGTCTTAGGTTTCAGGGGGCCTACGAGCAGTACTTC.

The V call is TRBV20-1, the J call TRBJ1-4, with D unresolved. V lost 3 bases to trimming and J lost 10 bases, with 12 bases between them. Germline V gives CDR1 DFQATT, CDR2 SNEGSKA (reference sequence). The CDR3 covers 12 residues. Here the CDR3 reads CSASQAGGKLFF. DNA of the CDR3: TGCAGTGCTAGTCAGGCCGGCGGAAAACTGTTTTTT.

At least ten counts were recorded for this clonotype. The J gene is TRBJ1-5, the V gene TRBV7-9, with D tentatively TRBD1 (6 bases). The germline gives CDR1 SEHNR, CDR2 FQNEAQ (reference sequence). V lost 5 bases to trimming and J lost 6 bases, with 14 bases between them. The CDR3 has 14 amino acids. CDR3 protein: CASSPLDSTQPQHF. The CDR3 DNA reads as TGTGCCAGCAGCCCGTTGGACAGTACTCAGCCCCAGCATTTT. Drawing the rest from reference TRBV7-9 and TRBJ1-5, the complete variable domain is DTGVSQNPRHKITKRGQNVTFRCDPISEHNRLYWYRQTLGQGPEFLTYFQNEAQLEKSRLLSDRFSAERPKGSFSTLEIQRTEQGDSAMYLCASSPLDSTQPQHFGDGTRLSIL.

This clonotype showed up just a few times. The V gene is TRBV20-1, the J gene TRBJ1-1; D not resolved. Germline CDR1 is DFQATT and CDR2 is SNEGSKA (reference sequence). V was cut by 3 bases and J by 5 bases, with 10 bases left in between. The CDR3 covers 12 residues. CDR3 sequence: CSASVVSTEAFF. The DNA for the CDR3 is TGCAGTGCTAGTGTCGTATCGACTGAAGCTTTCTTT.

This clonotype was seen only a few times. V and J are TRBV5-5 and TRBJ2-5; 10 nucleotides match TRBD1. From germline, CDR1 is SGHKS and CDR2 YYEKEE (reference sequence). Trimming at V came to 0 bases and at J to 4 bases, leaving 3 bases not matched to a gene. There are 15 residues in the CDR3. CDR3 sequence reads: CASSLARTGGETQYF. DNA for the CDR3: TGTGCCAGCAGCTTGGCCCGGACAGGGGGAGAGACCCAGTACTTC.

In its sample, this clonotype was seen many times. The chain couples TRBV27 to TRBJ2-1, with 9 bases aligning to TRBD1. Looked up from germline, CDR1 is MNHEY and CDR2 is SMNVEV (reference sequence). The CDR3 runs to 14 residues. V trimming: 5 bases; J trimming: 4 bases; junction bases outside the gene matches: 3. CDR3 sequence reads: CASSPGTGYNEQFF. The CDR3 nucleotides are TGTGCCAGCAGTCCCGGGACAGGGTACAATGAGCAGTTCTTC.

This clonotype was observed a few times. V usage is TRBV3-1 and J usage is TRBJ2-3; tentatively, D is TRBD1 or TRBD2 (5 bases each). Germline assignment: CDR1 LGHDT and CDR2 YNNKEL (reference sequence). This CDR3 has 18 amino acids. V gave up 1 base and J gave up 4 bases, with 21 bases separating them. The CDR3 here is CASSQVAAAVPGPDTQYF. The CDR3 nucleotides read TGTGCCAGCAGCCAAGTAGCTGCGGCAGTACCGGGGCCAGATACGCAGTATTTT.

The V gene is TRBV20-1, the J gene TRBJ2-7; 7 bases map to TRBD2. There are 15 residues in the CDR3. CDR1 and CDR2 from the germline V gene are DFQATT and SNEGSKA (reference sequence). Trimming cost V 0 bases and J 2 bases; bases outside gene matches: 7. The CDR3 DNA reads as TGCAGTGCTAGAGATAGGGCTAGCGGAACCTACGAGCAGTACTTC. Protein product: CSARDRASGTYEQYF.

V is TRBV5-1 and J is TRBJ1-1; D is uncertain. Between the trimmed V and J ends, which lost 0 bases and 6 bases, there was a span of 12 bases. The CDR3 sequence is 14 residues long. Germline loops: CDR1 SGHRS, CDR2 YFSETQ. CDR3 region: CASSLGQEVPEAFF. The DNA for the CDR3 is TGCGCCAGCAGCTTGGGTCAGGAGGTACCTGAAGCTTTCTTT.

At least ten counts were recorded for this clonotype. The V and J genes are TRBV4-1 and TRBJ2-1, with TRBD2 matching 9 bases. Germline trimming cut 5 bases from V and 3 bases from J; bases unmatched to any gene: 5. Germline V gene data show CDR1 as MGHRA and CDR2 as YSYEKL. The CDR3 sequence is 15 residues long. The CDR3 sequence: CASSESGGFYNEQFF. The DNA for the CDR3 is TGCGCCAGCAGCGAAAGCGGGGGGTTCTACAATGAGCAGTTCTTC.

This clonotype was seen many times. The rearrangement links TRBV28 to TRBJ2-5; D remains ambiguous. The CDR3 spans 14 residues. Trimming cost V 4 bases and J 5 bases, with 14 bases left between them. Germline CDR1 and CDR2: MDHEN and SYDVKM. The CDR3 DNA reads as TGTGCCAGCAGTTCAACGACCGGTCAGGAGACCCAGTACTTC. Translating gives CASSSTTGQETQYF.

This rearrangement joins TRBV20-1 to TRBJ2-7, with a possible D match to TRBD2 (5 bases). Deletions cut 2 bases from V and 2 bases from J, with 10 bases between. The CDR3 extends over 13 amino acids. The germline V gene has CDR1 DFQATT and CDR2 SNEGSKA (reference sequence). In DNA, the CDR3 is TGCAGTGCTAGACCGACCGGGACCTACGAGCAGTACGTC. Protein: CSARPTGTYEQYV.

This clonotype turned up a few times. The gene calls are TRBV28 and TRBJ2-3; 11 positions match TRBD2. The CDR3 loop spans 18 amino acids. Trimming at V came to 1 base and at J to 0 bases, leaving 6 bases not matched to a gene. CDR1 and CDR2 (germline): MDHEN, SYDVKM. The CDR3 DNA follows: TGTGCCAGCAGTTTATTTCCTAGCGGGGGGTCTAGCACAGATACGCAGTATTTT. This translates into CASSLFPSGGSSTDTQYF.

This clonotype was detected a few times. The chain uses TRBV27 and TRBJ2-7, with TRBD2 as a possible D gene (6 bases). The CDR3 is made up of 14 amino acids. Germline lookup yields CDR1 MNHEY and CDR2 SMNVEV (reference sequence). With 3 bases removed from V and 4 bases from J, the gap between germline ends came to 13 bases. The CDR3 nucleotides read TGTGCCAGCAGTTTTGGGGGGACGGCGTACGAGCAGTACTTC. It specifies CASSFGGTAYEQYF.

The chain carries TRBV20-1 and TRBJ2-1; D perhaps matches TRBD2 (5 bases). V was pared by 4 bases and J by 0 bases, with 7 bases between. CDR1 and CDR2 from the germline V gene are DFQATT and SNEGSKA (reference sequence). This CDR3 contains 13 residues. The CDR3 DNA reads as TGCAGTGCTACGGGGAGCTCCTACAATGAGCAGTTCTTC. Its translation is CSATGSSYNEQFF.

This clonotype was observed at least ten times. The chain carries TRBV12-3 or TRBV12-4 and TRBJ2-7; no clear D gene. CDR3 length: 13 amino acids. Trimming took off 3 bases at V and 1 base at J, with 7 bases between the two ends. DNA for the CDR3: TGTGCCAGCAGTTTGGGTCTTTCCTACGAGCAGTACGTC. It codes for CASSLGLSYEQYV.

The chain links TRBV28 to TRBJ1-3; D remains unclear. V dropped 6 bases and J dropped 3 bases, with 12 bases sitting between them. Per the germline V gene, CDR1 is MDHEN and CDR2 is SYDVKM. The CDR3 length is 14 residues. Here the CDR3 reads CASSPLSIGNTIYF. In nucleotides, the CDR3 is TGTGCCAGCAGCCCACTTAGCATTGGAAACACCATATATTTT.